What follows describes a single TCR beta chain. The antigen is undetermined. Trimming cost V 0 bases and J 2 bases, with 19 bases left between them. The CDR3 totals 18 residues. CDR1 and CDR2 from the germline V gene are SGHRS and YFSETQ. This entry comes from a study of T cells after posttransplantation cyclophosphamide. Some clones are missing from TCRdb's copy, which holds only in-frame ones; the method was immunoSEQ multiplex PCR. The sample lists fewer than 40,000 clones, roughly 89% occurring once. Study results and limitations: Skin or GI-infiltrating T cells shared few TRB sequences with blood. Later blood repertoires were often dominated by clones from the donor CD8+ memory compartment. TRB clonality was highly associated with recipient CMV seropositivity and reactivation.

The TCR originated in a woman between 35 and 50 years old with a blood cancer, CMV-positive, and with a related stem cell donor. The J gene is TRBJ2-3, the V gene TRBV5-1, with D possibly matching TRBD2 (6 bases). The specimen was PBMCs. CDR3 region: CASSLEAQVGGPTDTQYF. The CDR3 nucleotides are TGCGCCAGCAGCTTGGAGGCGCAAGTCGGGGGACCCACAGATACGCAGTATTTT. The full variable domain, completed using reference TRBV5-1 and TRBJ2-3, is KAGVTQTPRYLIKTRGQQVTLSCSPISGHRSVSWYQQTPGQGLQFLFEYFSETQRNKGNFPGRFSGRQFSNSRSEMNVSTLELGDSALYLCASSLEAQVGGPTDTQYFGPGTRLTVL.